A single TCR beta chain is shown here with its context. Antigen: not known. Uncontrolled infection, other autoimmune disease, pregnancy or lactation led to exclusion. The sample belongs to a study of T cells in Graves' hyperthyroidism and ophthalmopathy. Notes on the study in general: Through a model of 13 V-J features, ophthalmopathy was separated from stable hyperthyroidism. Ophthalmopathy was identified by the model a median around 6 months ahead of onset. Appearing also in blood were most of the thyroid clonotypes expanded above 0.001.

TCR beta CDR3 regions were amplified from RNA transcripts. First-round RT-PCR with HTBI primers amplified the TCR CDR3 region. TCRdb redid the calling of the multiplex PCR reads with MiXCR, one entry per CDR3 protein. The sample has around 600,000 distinct CDR3 sequences, about 45% seen once. The sequenced sample was peripheral blood or thyroid tissue (not recorded which). The sequence derives from an adult man with Graves' disease, either hyperthyroidism or ophthalmopathy (not recorded which).

The CDR3 protein is CATRDTGSPGNTIYF. The CDR3 DNA reads as TGTGCCACCAGAGACACCGGGAGCCCTGGAAACACCATATATTTT. This chain connects TRBV15 to TRBJ1-3; D is undetermined. V lost 6 bases and J lost 2, with 14 bases in between. This CDR3 comprises 15 residues. Germline lookup yields CDR1 LNHNV and CDR2 YYDKDF (reference sequence). The entire variable domain, with the rest obtained from reference TRBV15 and TRBJ1-3, is as follows: DAMVIQNPRYQVTQFGKPVTLSCSQTLNHNVMYWYQQKSSQAPKLLFHYYDKDFNNEADTPDNFQSRRPNTSFCFLDIRSPGLGDTAMYLCATRDTGSPGNTIYFGEGSWLTVV.